Shown below are 7 T cell receptor beta chains from a single sample sequenced in a study of vaccination effects on CD4 cells after COVID-19. Repertoires were generated with immunoSEQ multiplex PCR, while TCRdb's copy carries only in-frame clones and drops some. The sample has more than 20,000 clones; approximately 80% are singletons. The antigens these receptors bind are not known. Before sequencing, viral peptide pools were used by the ViraFEST assay to expand antigen-specific CD4+ T cells. When ten to eleven days of culture had elapsed, CD4+ T cells were isolated. The person acquired a PCR-confirmed SARS-CoV-2 infection between March and December 2020. The sample was CD4+ T cells from PBMCs cultured with HCoV-NL63 spike peptides, taken before COVID-19 vaccination. These receptors were taken from a human donor who had a prior SARS-CoV-2 infection.

The chain links TRBV4-3 to TRBJ2-2; 9 nucleotides align to TRBD2. This CDR3 is 17 amino acids long. Unmatched junction bases numbered 6, after V lost 0 bases and J lost 4 bases. Germline V CDR1 and CDR2: LGHNA, YSLEER. The CDR3 nucleotides read TGCGCCAGCAGCCAAGAGGTAGCGGGAGACCCCACCGGGGAGCTGTTTTTT. Translation: CASSQEVAGDPTGELFF.

The CDR3 sequence: CASSLPGPQETQYF. The DNA of the CDR3 is TGTGCCAGCTCGCTCCCGGGACCTCAAGAGACCCAGTACTTC. J is TRBJ2-5 and V is TRBV18; D possibly uses TRBD1 or TRBD2 (5 bases each). The CDR3 extends over 14 amino acids. Trimming removed 6 bases from V and 2 bases from J, with 13 bases in between. Germline CDR1 is KGHSH and CDR2 is LQKENI.

This clone appeared a few times. V gene TRBV7-8 combines with J gene TRBJ2-2, with 9 bases aligning to TRBD1. From germline, CDR1 is SGHVS and CDR2 FQNEAQ. The CDR3 sequence is 15 residues long. After removal of 4 bases from V and 2 bases from J, the junction contained 2 bases not matched to a gene. This CDR3 is CASSSTGGNTGELFF. CDR3 DNA: TGTGCCAGCAGCTCTACAGGGGGCAACACCGGGGAGCTGTTTTTT.

The CDR3 region is CASSLFGGSSTDTQYF. The CDR3 nucleotides are TGTGCCAGCAGCTTATTTGGCGGGAGTTCTACAGATACGCAGTATTTT. The chain couples TRBV7-2 to TRBJ2-3; TRBD2 aligns across 7 bases. Germline V CDR1 and CDR2: SGHTA, FQGNSA. V lost 2 bases to trimming and J lost 3 bases; unmatched junction nucleotides: 8. This CDR3 has 16 amino acids.

This sequence joins TRBV7-9 and TRBJ1-4, with a tentative D call TRBD1 (5 bases). V shed 1 base and J shed 5 bases, with 11 bases lying between them. The CDR3 is 15 amino acids. Germline V gene data show CDR1 as SEHNR and CDR2 as FQNEAQ (reference sequence). The CDR3, as DNA: TGTGCCAGCAGCTTAGAAGGGGTGGCCAATGAAAAACTGTTTTTT. It yields the protein CASSLEGVANEKLFF.

The rearrangement joins TRBV6-1 to TRBJ2-1; possibly TRBD1 for D (5 bases). The V end was cut by 3 bases, the J end by 6 bases, with 6 bases between. This CDR3 has 12 residues. The germline V gene has CDR1 MNHNS and CDR2 SASEGT. CDR3 protein: CASSDRVNEQFF. The CDR3 nucleotides read TGTGCCAGCAGTGACAGGGTCAATGAGCAGTTCTTC.

The CDR3 loop is CAIRGDNQETQYF. CDR3 sequence (DNA): TGTGCCATCAGAGGGGACAACCAAGAGACCCAGTACTTC. This sequence joins TRBV10-3 and TRBJ2-5, with D possibly matching TRBD1 (6 bases). Germline V gene lookup returns CDR1 ENHRY and CDR2 SYGVKD. The CDR3 spans 13 residues. V was shortened by 6 bases and J by 0 bases, with 8 bases between the two germline ends.